These 7 T cell receptor beta chains came from one sample sequenced in a study of shared clonotypes between healthy human individuals. Some clones are missing from TCRdb's copy, which holds only in-frame ones; the method was immunoSEQ multiplex PCR. This table has roughly 2.2 million clones, roughly 92% appearing once. Sequencing was performed on naive CD4+ T cells from PBMCs. The subset was: CD45RA+ positively selected. The receptor set was obtained from a young man in good health. Some clones in this sample may be carry-over from other donors' samples.

The chain joins TRBV11-3 to TRBJ2-1; D gene ambiguous. Germline V gene data show CDR1 as SGHNT and CDR2 as YENEEA. This CDR3 is 13 amino acids long. V was trimmed by 5 bases and J by 7 bases, leaving 12 bases between them. CDR3 nucleotides: TGTGCCAGCAGCCCACAGCCGAATAATGAGCAGTTCTTC. This sequence encodes CASSPQPNNEQFF. Full variable domain (rest looked up from reference TRBV11-3 and TRBJ2-1): EAGVVQSPRYKIIEKKQPVAFWCNPISGHNTLYWYLQNLGQGPELLIRYENEEAVDDSQLPKDRFSAERLKGVDSTLKIQPAELGDSAVYLCASSPQPNNEQFFGPGTRLTVL.

The rearrangement links TRBV7-9 to TRBJ1-1; D gene ambiguous. This CDR3 spans 12 amino acids. Germline values: CDR1 SEHNR, CDR2 FQNEAQ (reference sequence). The germline V and J ends were trimmed by 5 bases and 7 bases, with 11 bases remaining between them. CDR3 residues: CASSLGSYEAFF. The CDR3 DNA follows: TGTGCCAGCAGCCTCGGAAGCTATGAAGCTTTCTTT.

The chain links TRBV6-4 to TRBJ2-2; D is perhaps TRBD1 (6 bases). The germline gives CDR1 MRHNA, CDR2 SNTAGT. The V end lost 5 bases, the J end lost 1 base, and 14 bases lay between the germline ends. The CDR3 extends over 16 amino acids. In nucleotides, the CDR3 is TGTGCCAGCAGTCTCCGGGACACGGGGAACACCGGGGAGCTGTTTTTT. Translation gives CASSLRDTGNTGELFF.

This clone was found a few times. This chain joins TRBV28 and TRBJ1-2; D gene ambiguous. The CDR3 is 13 amino acids. The V and J ends lost 2 bases and 4 bases respectively, with 8 bases between them. Germline lookup yields CDR1 MDHEN and CDR2 SYDVKM. For the CDR3, the DNA is TGTGCCAGCAGTTTACCCACGGCCTATGGCTACACCTTC. Its protein product is CASSLPTAYGYTF.

The chain couples TRBV28 to TRBJ2-1; 9 bases line up with TRBD2. This CDR3 contains 15 residues. V lost 5 bases and J lost 8; bases outside the gene matches: 10. Looked up from germline, CDR1 is MDHEN and CDR2 is SYDVKM. CDR3 region: CASSPPGGRADEQFF. Here the CDR3 DNA reads TGTGCCAGCAGTCCCCCCGGCGGGAGGGCAGATGAGCAGTTCTTC.

This chain joins TRBV7-9 and TRBJ2-4; D is undetermined. CDR1 and CDR2 from the germline V gene are SEHNR and FQNEAQ (reference sequence). Trimming left V 1 base short and J 5 bases short, with 6 bases between. This CDR3 has 13 amino acids. The CDR3 DNA follows: TGTGCCAGCAGCTTAGGACCTCAAAACATTCAGTACTTC. Its translation is CASSLGPQNIQYF.

The J gene is TRBJ2-1, the V gene TRBV5-1; 7 bases align to TRBD2. The germline gives CDR1 SGHRS, CDR2 YFSETQ. This CDR3 comprises 15 residues. The V gene end was trimmed by 0 bases and the J gene end by 9 bases; junction bases not matched to a gene: 9. CDR3 coding DNA: TGCGCCAGCAGCTTGGCTCAGCGGGATGCGGGTGAGCAGTTCTTC. Protein sequence: CASSLAQRDAGEQFF.